The TCR beta chain under discussion was sequenced for a study of cytomegalovirus exposure and HLA in healthy donors. General observations from the study: More clonal expansion characterized HLA-associated TCR beta chains than equally common others in a later analysis. Most TCR sequences were seen very rarely across donors, but some public TCRs occurred in many. In a later analysis, the majority of CMV-associated beta chains seemingly showed HLA restriction. Across donors, sequencing depth was assumed by presence/absence analyses to be roughly uniform.

Researchers ran the PCR with 60 Vbeta and 13 Jbeta primers. Repertoires were generated with immunoSEQ multiplex PCR, while TCRdb's copy carries only in-frame clones and drops some. The repertoire includes about 140,000 clones, approximately 80% of them detected once, and 1.5% to 2% sits in the top ten. CDR1 and CDR2 (germline): SNHLY, FYNNEI. The V end was cut by 7 bases, the J end by 2 bases, with 12 bases between. The CDR3 sequence is 15 residues long. A word on this clone: Its antigen is not known.

This chain links TRBV2 with TRBJ2-6; a possible D gene is TRBD2 (6 bases). The receptor was derived from a man aged 40-55 years in good health and CMV-seronegative. The specimen was PBMCs. CDR3 nucleotides: TGTGCCAGCATGTTCGCGGGGACTGGGGCCAACGTCCTGACTTTC. Translation: CASMFAGTGANVLTF.